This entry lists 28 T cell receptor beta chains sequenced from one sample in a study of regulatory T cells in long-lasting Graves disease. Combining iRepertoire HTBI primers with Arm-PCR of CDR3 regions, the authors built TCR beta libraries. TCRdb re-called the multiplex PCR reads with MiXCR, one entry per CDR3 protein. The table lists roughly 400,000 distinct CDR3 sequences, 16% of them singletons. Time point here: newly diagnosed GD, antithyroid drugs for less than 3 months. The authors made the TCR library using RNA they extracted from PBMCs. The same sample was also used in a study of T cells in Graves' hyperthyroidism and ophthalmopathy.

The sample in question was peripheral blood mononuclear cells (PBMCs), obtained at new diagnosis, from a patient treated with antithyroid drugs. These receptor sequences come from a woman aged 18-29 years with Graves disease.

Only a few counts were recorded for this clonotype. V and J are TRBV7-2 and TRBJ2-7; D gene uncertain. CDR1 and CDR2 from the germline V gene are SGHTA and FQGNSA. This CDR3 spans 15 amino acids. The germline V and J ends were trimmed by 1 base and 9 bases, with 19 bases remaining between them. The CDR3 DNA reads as TGTGCCAGCAGCTTAGTAGACCGCTTACGTTCTGGGCAGTACTTC. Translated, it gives CASSLVDRLRSGQYF.

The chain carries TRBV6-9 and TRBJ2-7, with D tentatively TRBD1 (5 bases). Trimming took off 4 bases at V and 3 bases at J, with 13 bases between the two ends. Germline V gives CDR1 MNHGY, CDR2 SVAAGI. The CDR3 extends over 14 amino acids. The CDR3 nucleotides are TGTGCCAGCAGTTTAAGACAGAACCACTACGAGCAGTACTTC. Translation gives CASSLRQNHYEQYF.

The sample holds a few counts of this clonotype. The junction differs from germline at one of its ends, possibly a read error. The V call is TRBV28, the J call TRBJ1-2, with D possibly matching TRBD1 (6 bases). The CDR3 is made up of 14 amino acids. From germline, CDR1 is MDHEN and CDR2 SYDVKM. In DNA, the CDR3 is TGTGCCAGCAGTTTGGGCTCAGGGGACTATGGCTACATCTTC. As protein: CASSLGSGDYGYIF.

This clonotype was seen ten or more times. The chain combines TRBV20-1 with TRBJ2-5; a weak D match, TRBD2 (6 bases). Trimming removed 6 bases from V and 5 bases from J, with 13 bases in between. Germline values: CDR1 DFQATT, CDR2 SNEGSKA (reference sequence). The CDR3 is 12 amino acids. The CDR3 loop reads CSANGGGETQYF. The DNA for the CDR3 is TGCAGTGCAAACGGGGGTGGGGAGACCCAGTACTTC.

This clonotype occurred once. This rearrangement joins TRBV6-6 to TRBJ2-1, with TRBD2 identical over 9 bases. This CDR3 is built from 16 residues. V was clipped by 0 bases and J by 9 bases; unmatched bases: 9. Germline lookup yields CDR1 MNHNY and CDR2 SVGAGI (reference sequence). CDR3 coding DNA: TGTGCCAGCAGTTACTCGAGGCCTAGCGGGATCGCTGAGCAGTTCTTC. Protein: CASSYSRPSGIAEQFF.

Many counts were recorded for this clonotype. As DNA, the CDR3 is TGTGCCACCAGCAAACAACAGGGAAGTGGCTACACCTTC. As protein: CATSKQQGSGYTF. This chain links TRBV15 with TRBJ1-2, with a possible D match to TRBD1 (6 bases). CDR3 length equals 13 residues. In germline, CDR1 is LNHNV, CDR2 YYDKDF (reference sequence). The V and J ends lost 4 bases and 7 bases respectively, with 13 bases between them.

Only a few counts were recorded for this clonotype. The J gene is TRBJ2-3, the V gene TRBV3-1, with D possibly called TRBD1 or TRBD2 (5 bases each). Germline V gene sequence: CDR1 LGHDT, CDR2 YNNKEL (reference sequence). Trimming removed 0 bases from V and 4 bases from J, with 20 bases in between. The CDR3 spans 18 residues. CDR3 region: CASSQEPGGQGVPDTQYF. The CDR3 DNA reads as TGTGCCAGCAGCCAAGAACCGGGCGGGCAAGGGGTTCCAGATACGCAGTATTTT.

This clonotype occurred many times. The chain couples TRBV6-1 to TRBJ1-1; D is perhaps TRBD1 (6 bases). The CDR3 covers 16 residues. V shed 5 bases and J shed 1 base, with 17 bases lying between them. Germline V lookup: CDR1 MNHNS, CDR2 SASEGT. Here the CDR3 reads CASSRSTGGGNTEAFF. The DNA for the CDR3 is TGTGCCAGCAGTCGCTCCACTGGAGGGGGGAACACTGAAGCTTTCTTT.

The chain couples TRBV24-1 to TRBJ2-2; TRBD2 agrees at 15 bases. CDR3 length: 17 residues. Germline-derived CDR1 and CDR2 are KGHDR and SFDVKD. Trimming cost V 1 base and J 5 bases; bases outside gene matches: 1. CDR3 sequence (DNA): TGTGCCACCAGTGATTTAGGGACTAGCGGGAGGACCGGGGAGCTGTTTTTT. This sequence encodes CATSDLGTSGRTGELFF.

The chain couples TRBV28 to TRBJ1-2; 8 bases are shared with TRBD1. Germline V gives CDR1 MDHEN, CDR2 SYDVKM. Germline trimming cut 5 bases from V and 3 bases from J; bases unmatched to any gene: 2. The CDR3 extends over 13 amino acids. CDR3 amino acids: CASSTGGDYGYTF. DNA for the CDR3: TGTGCCAGCAGTACAGGGGGGGACTATGGCTACACCTTC.

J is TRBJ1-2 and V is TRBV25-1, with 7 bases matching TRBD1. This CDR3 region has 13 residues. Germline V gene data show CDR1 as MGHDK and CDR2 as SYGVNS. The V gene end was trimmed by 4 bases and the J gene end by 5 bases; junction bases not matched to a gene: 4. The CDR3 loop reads CASSGAGQYGYTF. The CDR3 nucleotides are TGTGCCAGCAGTGGCGCGGGACAGTATGGCTACACCTTC.

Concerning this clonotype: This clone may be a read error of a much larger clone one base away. DNA of the CDR3: TGTGCCAGCAGCTTGGCGGGGGACACTGAAGCTCTCTTT. Its protein is CASSLAGDTEALF. V and J are TRBV5-6 and TRBJ1-1, with a weak D call TRBD1 (6 bases). Germline loops: CDR1 SGHDT, CDR2 YYEEEE. The CDR3 runs 13 residues.

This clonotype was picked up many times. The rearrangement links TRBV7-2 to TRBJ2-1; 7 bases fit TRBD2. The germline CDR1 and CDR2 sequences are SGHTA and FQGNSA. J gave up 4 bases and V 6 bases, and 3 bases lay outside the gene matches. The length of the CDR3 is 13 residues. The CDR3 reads CASSFGGYNEQFF. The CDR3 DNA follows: TGTGCCAGCAGTTTCGGGGGGTACAATGAGCAGTTCTTC.

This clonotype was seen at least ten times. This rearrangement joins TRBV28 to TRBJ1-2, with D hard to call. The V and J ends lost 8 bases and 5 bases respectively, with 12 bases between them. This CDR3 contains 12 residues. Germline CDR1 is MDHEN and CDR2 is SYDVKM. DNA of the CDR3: TGTGCCAGCCGCCCGCCGTCGTATGGCTACACCTTC. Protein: CASRPPSYGYTF.

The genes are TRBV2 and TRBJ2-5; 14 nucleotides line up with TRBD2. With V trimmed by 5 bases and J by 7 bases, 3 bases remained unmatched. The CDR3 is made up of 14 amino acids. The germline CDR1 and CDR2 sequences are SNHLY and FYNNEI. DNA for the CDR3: TGTGCCAGCAGTCCCGGGACTAGCGGGGGGACCCAGTACTTC. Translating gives CASSPGTSGGTQYF.

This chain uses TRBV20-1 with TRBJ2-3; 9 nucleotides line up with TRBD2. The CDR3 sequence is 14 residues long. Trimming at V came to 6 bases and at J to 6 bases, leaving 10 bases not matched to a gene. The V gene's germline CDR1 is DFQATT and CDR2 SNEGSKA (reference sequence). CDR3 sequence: CSARRAGGVDTQYF. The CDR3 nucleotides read TGCAGTGCCCGACGGGCGGGAGGGGTTGATACGCAGTATTTT.

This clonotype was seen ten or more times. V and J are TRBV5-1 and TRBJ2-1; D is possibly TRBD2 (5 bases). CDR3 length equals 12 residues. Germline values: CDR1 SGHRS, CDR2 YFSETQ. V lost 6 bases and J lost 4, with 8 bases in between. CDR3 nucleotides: TGCGCCAGCAATCGGGAATACAATGAGCAGTTCTTC. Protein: CASNREYNEQFF.

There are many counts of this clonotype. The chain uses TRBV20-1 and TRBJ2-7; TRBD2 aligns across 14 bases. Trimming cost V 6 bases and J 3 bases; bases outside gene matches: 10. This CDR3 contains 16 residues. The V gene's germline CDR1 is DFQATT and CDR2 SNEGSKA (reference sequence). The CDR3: CSATGLAGASRYEQYF. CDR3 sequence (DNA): TGCAGTGCCACGGGACTAGCGGGAGCATCTCGCTACGAGCAGTACTTC.

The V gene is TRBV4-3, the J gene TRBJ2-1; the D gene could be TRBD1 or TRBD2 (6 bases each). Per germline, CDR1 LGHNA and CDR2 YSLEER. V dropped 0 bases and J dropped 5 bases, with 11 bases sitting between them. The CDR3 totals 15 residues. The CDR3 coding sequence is TGCGCCAGCAGCCAAGAAGGGGGGTACCACAATGAGCAGTTCTTC. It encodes CASSQEGGYHNEQFF.

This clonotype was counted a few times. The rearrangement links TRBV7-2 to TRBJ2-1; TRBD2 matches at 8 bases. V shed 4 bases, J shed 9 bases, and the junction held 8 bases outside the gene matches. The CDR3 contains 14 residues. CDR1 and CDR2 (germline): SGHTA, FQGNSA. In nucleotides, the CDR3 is TGTGCCAGCAGCTATAGGACTAGCCAGGGTGAGCAGTTCTTC. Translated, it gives CASSYRTSQGEQFF.

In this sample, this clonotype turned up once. The CDR3 sequence: CAWKRTSGSTDTQYF. The DNA for the CDR3 is TGTGCCTGGAAAAGGACTAGCGGAAGCACAGATACGCAGTATTTT. This sequence joins TRBV30 and TRBJ2-3; 10 nucleotides match TRBD2. CDR3 size: 15 residues. Germline V gene lookup returns CDR1 GTSNPN and CDR2 SVGIG (reference sequence). J was trimmed by 0 bases and V by 4 bases; bases with no gene match: 4.

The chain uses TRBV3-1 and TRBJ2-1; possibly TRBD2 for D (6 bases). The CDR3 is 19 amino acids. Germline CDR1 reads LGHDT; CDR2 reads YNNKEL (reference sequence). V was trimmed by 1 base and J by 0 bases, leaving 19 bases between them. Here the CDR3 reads CASSQVGGLLSGSYNEQFF. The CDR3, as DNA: TGTGCCAGCAGCCAAGTTGGGGGACTTCTGTCCGGCTCCTACAATGAGCAGTTCTTC.

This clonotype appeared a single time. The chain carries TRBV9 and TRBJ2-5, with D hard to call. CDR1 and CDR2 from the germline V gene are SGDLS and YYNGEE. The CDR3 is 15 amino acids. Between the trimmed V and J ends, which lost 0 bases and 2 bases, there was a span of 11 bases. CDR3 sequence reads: CASSVAEGYQETQYF. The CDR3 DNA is TGTGCCAGCAGCGTAGCGGAAGGATATCAAGAGACCCAGTACTTC.

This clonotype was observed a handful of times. The CDR3 reads CSARSRETYEQYF. Written as DNA, the CDR3 is TGCAGTGCTAGATCGCGGGAAACATACGAGCAGTACTTC. The rearrangement uses TRBV20-1 and TRBJ2-7, with D possibly being TRBD2 (6 bases). Trimming pared 2 bases from V and 4 bases from J, leaving 12 bases between. Germline lookup yields CDR1 DFQATT and CDR2 SNEGSKA (reference sequence). CDR3 length: 13 residues.

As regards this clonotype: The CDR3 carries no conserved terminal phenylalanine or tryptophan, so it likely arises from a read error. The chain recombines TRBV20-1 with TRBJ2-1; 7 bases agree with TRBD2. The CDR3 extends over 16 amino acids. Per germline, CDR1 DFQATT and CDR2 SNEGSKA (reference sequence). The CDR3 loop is CSASDVVGRDYNGQFV. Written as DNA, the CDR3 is TGCAGTGCTAGTGATGTGGTTGGCAGGGACTACAATGGGCAGTTCGTC.

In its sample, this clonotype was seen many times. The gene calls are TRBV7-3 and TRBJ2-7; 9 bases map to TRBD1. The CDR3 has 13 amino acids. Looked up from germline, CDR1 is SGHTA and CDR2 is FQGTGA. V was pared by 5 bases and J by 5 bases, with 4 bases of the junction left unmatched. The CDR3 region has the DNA TGTGCCAGCAGCCCCGACAGGGGGAACGAGCAGTACTTC. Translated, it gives CASSPDRGNEQYF.

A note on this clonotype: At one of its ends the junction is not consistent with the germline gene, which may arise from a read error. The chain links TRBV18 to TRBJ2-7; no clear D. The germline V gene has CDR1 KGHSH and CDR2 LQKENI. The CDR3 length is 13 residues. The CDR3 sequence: CASSPPSSHEQYF. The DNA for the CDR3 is TGTGCCAGCTCACCACCGTCCTCCCACGAGCAGTACTTC.

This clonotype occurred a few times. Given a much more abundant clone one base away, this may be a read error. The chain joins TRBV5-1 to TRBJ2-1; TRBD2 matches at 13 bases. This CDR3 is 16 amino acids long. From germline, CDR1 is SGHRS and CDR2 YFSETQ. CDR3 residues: CTSRRGLAGANNEQFF. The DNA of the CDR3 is TGCACCAGCAGGAGAGGACTAGCGGGGGCCAACAATGAGCAGTTCTTC.